This T cell receptor (beta chain) appears in the sequencing data of a study of T cell repertoires and Cas9 in healthy adults. Whole-study context: Characterization of SpCas9-reactive CD4 and CD8 T cells covered multi-effector potency, cytotoxicity and lineage.

TCRdb's copy holds only in-frame clones and misses some; the assay was immunoSEQ multiplex PCR. The data show fewer than 25,000 clones, roughly 89% seen once. The study, taken as a whole, reports: In vitro, SpCas9-reactive Tregs were reported to curb effector T cell proliferation and function.

CDR1 and CDR2 (germline): MRHNA, SNTAGT. The CDR3 has 15 amino acids. Trimming shortened V by 4 bases and J by 3 bases, and 15 bases separated the two germline ends. Notes on this clone: What it binds is unknown.

The sequence was obtained from a human donor in good health. The sample consisted of CD4+ effector T cells (CD127+, CD25-, CD137-, CD154-) from PBMCs; culture status not recorded. The V call is TRBV6-4, the J call TRBJ1-2; D is uncertain. This CDR3 is CASSVSGSVYYGYTF. The CDR3 region has the DNA TGTGCCAGCAGTGTCTCCGGGTCAGTATACTATGGCTACACCTTC.